The clone carrying this T cell receptor beta chain has just a few counts. The CDR3 covers 13 residues. In germline, CDR1 is SNHLY, CDR2 FYNNEI. The V segment lost 8 bases and the J segment 6 bases; nucleotides outside the gene matches: 7. TCRdb re-analysed the RT-PCR reads in MiXCR, keeping a single row per CDR3 protein. Among about 700,000 distinct CDR3 sequences listed, 11% to 15% were seen once. Sequencing was carried out using memory CD4+ T cells from blood. This chain joins TRBV2 and TRBJ1-3; 7 positions match TRBD1. This TCR was recovered from a female donor in good health, serving as a healthy control. Written as DNA, the CDR3 is TGTGCCAGCTATGGAGACAGGGAAAACACCATATATTTT. This encodes CASYGDRENTIYF.